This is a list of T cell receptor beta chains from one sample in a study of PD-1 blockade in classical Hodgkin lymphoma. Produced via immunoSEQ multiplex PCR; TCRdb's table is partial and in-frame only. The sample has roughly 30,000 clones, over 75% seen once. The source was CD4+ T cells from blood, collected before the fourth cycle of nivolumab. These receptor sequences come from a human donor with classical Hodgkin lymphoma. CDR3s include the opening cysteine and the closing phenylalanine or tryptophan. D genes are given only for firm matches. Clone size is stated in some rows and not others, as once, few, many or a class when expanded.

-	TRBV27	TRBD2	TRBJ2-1	CASRPRLAAYNEQFF	TGTGCCAGCAGGCCCCGACTAGCGGCCTACAATGAGCAGTTCTTC
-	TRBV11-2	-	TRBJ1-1	CASSLPPALNTEAFF	TGTGCCAGCAGCCTACCCCCAGCTTTGAACACTGAAGCTTTCTTT
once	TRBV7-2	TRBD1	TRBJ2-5	CASSSYRGRRETQYF	TGTGCCAGCAGCTCGTACAGGGGGCGTAGGGAGACCCAGTACTTC
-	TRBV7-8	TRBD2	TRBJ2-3	CASSLESALAGGTDTQYF	TGTGCCAGCAGCTTAGAGTCGGCCCTAGCGGGGGGCACAGATACGCAGTATTTT
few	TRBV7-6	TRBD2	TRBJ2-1	CASSLSLAGYNEQFF	TGTGCCAGCAGCTTATCACTAGCGGGATACAATGAGCAGTTCTTC
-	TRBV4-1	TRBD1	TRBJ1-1	CASSQDESMQGAGNTEAFF	TGCGCCAGCAGCCAAGATGAAAGTATGCAGGGGGCCGGGAACACTGAAGCTTTCTTT
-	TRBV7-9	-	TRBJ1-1	CASSPLTSGARGVEAFF	TGTGCCAGCAGCCCGCTAACGTCGGGGGCGAGGGGGGTTGAAGCTTTCTTT
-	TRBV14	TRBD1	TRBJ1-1	CASSPLGNRGVTEAFF	TGTGCCAGCAGCCCCTTGGGTAACAGGGGGGTCACTGAAGCTTTCTTT
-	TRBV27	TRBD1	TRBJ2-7	CASKIQGATSYEQYF	TGTGCCAGCAAGATACAGGGGGCGACCTCCTACGAGCAGTACTTC
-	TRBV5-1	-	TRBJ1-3	CASSPLGGAGNTIYF	TGCGCCAGCAGCCCCCTCGGGGGCGCCGGAAACACCATATATTTT
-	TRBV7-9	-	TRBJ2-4	CASSLSGTAKNIQYF	TGTGCCAGCAGCTTATCCGGGACAGCCAAAAACATTCAGTACTTC
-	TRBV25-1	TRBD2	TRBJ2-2	CASSESPGGANTGELFF	TGTGCCAGCAGTGAATCCCCGGGGGGGGCGAACACCGGGGAGCTGTTTTTT
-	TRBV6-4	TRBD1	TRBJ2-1	CASSDGQGYNEQFF	TGTGCCAGCAGTGACGGACAGGGTTACAATGAGCAGTTCTTC
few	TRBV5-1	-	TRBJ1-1	CASSNSGNTEAFF	TGCGCCAGCAGCAACTCAGGGAACACTGAAGCTTTCTTT
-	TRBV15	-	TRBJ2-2	CATSRVQGELFF	TGTGCCACCAGCAGAGTCCAGGGGGAGCTGTTTTTT
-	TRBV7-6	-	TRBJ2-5	CASSSAGQSRAMDF	TGTGCCAGCAGCTCGGCGGGACAGTCGCGTGCGATGGACTTC
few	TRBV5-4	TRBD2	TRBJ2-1	CASSLGASGGASYNEQFF	TGTGCCAGCAGCTTGGGTGCTAGCGGGGGGGCGTCCTACAATGAGCAGTTCTTC
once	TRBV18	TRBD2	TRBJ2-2	CASSPGLAGTAGELFF	TGTGCCAGCTCACCTGGACTAGCGGGGACGGCCGGGGAGCTGTTTTTT
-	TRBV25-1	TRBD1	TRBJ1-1	CASSPRGTPEAFF	TGTGCCAGCAGTCCCAGGGGGACCCCGGAAGCTTTCTTT
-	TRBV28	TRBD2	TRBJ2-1	CASSATSGRKFF	TGTGCCAGCAGTGCGACTAGCGGGAGGAAGTTCTTC
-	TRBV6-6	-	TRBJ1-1	CASSYSYLAGDTEAFF	TGTGCCAGCAGTTACTCATATTTGGCAGGGGACACTGAAGCTTTCTTT
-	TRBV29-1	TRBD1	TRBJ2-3	CSGRQGRTDTQYF	TGCAGCGGACGACAGGGGCGCACAGATACGCAGTATTTT
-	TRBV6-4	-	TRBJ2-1	CASKEESSYNEQFF	TGTGCCAGCAAAGAAGAAAGCTCCTACAATGAGCAGTTCTTC
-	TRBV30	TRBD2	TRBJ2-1	CAWSPGLAGYNEQFF	TGTGCCTGGAGCCCGGGACTAGCGGGGTACAATGAGCAGTTCTTC
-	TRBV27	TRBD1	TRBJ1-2	CASRGTGGYGYTF	TGTGCCAGCAGGGGGACAGGGGGCTATGGCTACACCTTC
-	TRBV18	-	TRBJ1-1	CASSPGQNTEAFF	TGTGCCAGCTCACCGGGACAGAACACTGAAGCTTTCTTT
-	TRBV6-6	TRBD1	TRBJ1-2	CASSPGPYRGGYTF	TGTGCCAGCAGTCCCGGTCCCTACAGGGGAGGCTACACCTTC
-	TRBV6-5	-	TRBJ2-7	CASSFSGEQYF	TGTGCCAGCAGTTTTTCAGGGGAGCAGTACTTC
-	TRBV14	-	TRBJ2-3	CASSPPGRAADTQYF	TGTGCCAGCAGCCCGCCGGGCCGGGCGGCAGATACGCAGTATTTT
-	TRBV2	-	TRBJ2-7	CASSERTGQYF	TGTGCCAGCAGTGAACGAACGGGGCAGTACTTC
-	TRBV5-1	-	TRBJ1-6	CASSLVWNSPLHF	TGCGCCAGCAGCTTGGTGTGGAATTCACCCCTCCACTTT
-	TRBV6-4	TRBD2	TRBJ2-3	CASSWSGGATTDTQYF	TGTGCCAGCAGTTGGAGCGGGGGGGCTACCACAGATACGCAGTATTTT
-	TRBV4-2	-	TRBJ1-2	CASSQGMDYGYTF	TGTGCCAGCAGCCAAGGTATGGACTATGGCTACACCTTC
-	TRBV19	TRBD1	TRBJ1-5	CASSIPETGGVDQPQHF	TGTGCCAGTAGTATCCCGGAGACAGGGGGAGTGGATCAGCCCCAGCATTTT
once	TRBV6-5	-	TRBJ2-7	CASRPTGYGEQYF	TGTGCCAGCAGACCCACAGGGTACGGCGAGCAGTACTTC